This TCR beta chain was recorded in a study of T cell repertoires in cytomegalovirus infection. V was pared by 5 bases and J by 7 bases, with 18 bases between. The length of the CDR3 is 13 residues. Germline CDR1 reads DFQATT; CDR2 reads SNEGSKA (reference sequence). A single record per CDR3 protein comes from TCRdb applying MiXCR to the reads. Here the sample spans about 230,000 distinct CDR3 sequences, over 20% being singletons. The chain links TRBV20-1 to TRBJ2-7; D gene unclear. The clonotype comes from a human donor in good health (CMV status not recorded). Some clones in this sample may be carry-over from other donors' samples. Sequenced material: CD8+ T cells from PBMCs. CDR3 bases: TGCAGTGCTCCGGACGCAGTGGCGTGGGAGCAGTACTTC. Encoded protein: CSAPDAVAWEQYF.